Described below is a single TCR beta chain sequence and its context. The data were obtained in a study of graft-versus-host responses after intestinal transplantation. CDR3 length: 15 residues. CDR1 is MDHEN and CDR2 is SYDVKM in the germline V gene. With V trimmed by 6 bases and J by 4 bases, 5 bases remained unmatched. TCRdb keeps only in-frame clones here, not all; method: immunoSEQ multiplex PCR. The sample shows around 50,000 clones, roughly 89% of them seen only once. The chain links TRBV28 to TRBJ2-3; TRBD1 matches 12 bases. This receptor was identified in a human patient who received an intestinal transplant, so some T cells may come from the graft donor. Sequenced here: PBMCs, sampled 26 days after transplant. In nucleotides, the CDR3 is TGTGCCAGCAGGTCCGGGACAGGGGGCGCAGATACGCAGTATTTT. The encoded protein is CASRSGTGGADTQYF.